This TCR beta chain emerged from a study of T cell responses to AZD1222 COVID-19 vaccine (dated by TCRdb to about 2021). Study-wide context: AZD1222 recipients with second doses at about 4 weeks or about 12 weeks were pooled, because spike-specific TCR depth and breadth did not differ between schedules. A total of about 250 trial participants underwent TCR sequencing, of whom about 210 had received two doses of AZD1222 and 26 had received two doses of the MenACWY control vaccine. Trial participants were enrolled by age into subgroups of 18-55, 56-69 and 70-plus years, and roughly 150, 30 and 60 TCR-sequenced participants, respectively, were included in these subgroups. General study outcomes and caveats: Because no day 14 peak-response samples were available, repertoires were characterized only after the peak T cell response. CD4 TCRs associated with the vaccine covered the entire spike protein, and the dominant responses were in regions 160-218 and 743-854. Most participants were white British and females outnumbered males, and the authors suggested that clonal diversity may have been underestimated. In the small 56-69-year group, the increase in depth fell short of significance, most likely because of low power. After two AZD1222 doses, both the breadth and the depth of spike-specific TCRs were significantly higher than at day 0 and than in MenACWY recipients. Only five to seven AZD1222 recipients were SARS-CoV-2 seropositive at baseline, limiting conclusions about previously exposed vaccinees. Nearly half of unique spike-specific TCRs reportedly recognized epitopes outside regions mutated in the B.1.351 and B.1.1.7 variants.

The CDR3 regions of human TCRbeta chains were analyzed by immunosequencing. On the authors' methods: Repertoire TCRs were matched against a reference library of SARS-CoV-2-specific TCRs generated with the MIRA antigen-specificity platform. Breadth was defined as the fraction of unique TCRs that were SARS-CoV-2-associated, and depth was defined as the fraction of total T cells that were SARS-CoV-2-associated. Using the MIRA data, every spike-specific TCR was mapped to the spike region that the TCR reacted to and assigned to either a CD4 or a CD8 class. Log10-transformed breadth and depth values were compared by one-way ANOVA with Sidak's multiple comparisons tests. TCRdb limited this immuneACCESS table to in-frame rearrangements with V and J called. A share of clones is missing; checked studies link under half to unresolved V genes, and the rest is unexplained. The DNA gave D and trimming, while V, J and clone size come from that table. In all, the sample holds 110,000 to 150,000 clones, and under 95% of those were seen once. Jointly, the top ten make up approximately 2.8% of the sample.

The label giving this sample's time point can be read as: baseline before first vaccination. Vaccinee samples came from UK trials COV001 and COV002, including a single-blind randomized controlled phase 2/3 trial of AZD1222 (ChAdOx1 nCoV-19) in healthy adults. For TCRbeta chain sequencing, PBMC samples were collected from trial participants at day 0 and at day 28 after the second dose. From cysteine to phenylalanine, the CDR3 is 14 amino acids long. CDR3 DNA only is kept here, 42 bases in frame from base 1. CDR1 MNHEY and CDR2 SVGEGT are derived from the germline V gene. V and J lose 7 bases and 1 base, and a span of 13 bases separates them. The sample holds one count of this clone. Its antigen specificity is not known. No per-base quality is available; no much larger clone lies one base away.

The sequence joins TRBV6-2 or TRBV6-3 to TRBJ2-5, with a tentative D gene TRBD2 over 5 matching bases. The specimen was peripheral blood, collected on day 0 of AZD1222 vaccination. The TCR originated in an adult in good health. The nucleotide sequence is given as TGTGCCAGCACCCCCAGCGGCCCCCAAGAGACCCAGTACTTC. Its protein product is CASTPSGPQETQYF.